This TCR beta chain comes out of a study of blood T cell repertoires in COVID-19. Generated by immunoSEQ multiplex PCR, the TCRdb table keeps only in-frame clones and is missing some. There are about 32,000 clones in the sample; about 86% occur only once, and 4.5% to 6.5% lies in the top ten. This TCR was recovered from a woman aged 80 or older with active or convalescent COVID-19. Input material: peripheral blood.

The CDR3 is CASSPGTDPYNEQFF. The CDR3, as DNA: TGTGCCAGCTCACCAGGGACAGATCCCTACAATGAGCAGTTCTTC. The chain combines TRBV18 with TRBJ2-1, with 7 bases identical to TRBD1. V was clipped by 2 bases and J by 2 bases; unmatched bases: 3. CDR1 KGHSH and CDR2 LQKENI come from the germline V gene. The CDR3 has 15 residues. Complete variable domain (other parts from reference TRBV18 and TRBJ2-1): NAGVMQNPRHLVRRRGQEARLRCSPMKGHSHVYWYRQLPEEGLKFMVYLQKENIIDESGMPKERFSAEFPKEGPSILRIQQVVRGDSAAYFCASSPGTDPYNEQFFGPGTRLTVL.